The 18 T cell receptor beta chains listed next were all sequenced from one sample in a study of Ad26.COV2.S vaccination and SARS-CoV-2 variants. The table came from immunoSEQ multiplex PCR; TCRdb's copy has only in-frame clones and leaves some out. The sample gives 380,000 or so clones, roughly nine tenths of which show up once; 6.4% is in the top ten. Treatment reported: some 20 received Ad26.COV2.S at low or high dose, single or two shots; about five received placebo; per-sample allocation not given. Sampling occurred on day 63 after the first vaccine or placebo injection. Sequencing used peripheral blood, obtained in a trial of Ad26.COV2.S vaccine versus placebo. The receptors stem from a person between 18 and 60 years old who received the Ad26.COV2.S COVID-19 vaccine or a placebo.

This chain joins TRBV29-1 and TRBJ2-5; 8 nucleotides match TRBD2. V dropped 6 bases and J dropped 7; count of bases not matched to a gene: 7. Germline V gene sequence: CDR1 SQVTM, CDR2 ANQGSEA. This CDR3 spans 12 amino acids. CDR3 DNA: TGCAGCGTCCCGGGGGGGATCGGGACCCAGTACTTC. It codes for CSVPGGIGTQYF.

This clone has only a few counts. This chain joins TRBV12-3 or TRBV12-4 and TRBJ1-6; D gene unclear. Deletions cut 4 bases from V and 8 bases from J, with 9 bases between. The CDR3 length is 13 residues. CDR3 sequence reads: CASSWTGDSPLHF. The CDR3 nucleotides are TGTGCCAGCAGTTGGACCGGGGATTCACCCCTCCACTTT.

V and J are TRBV9 and TRBJ2-2; 9 bases are shared with TRBD1. With 4 bases clipped from V and 6 bases from J, the junction kept 7 bases outside the gene matches. Germline CDR1 SGDLS, CDR2 YYNGEE. CDR3 length equals 15 residues. In DNA, the CDR3 is TGTGCCAGCAGCCCCACAGGGGGCTGGTCCGGGGAGCTGTTTTTT. Translation: CASSPTGGWSGELFF.

The chain couples TRBV6-2 or TRBV6-3 to TRBJ2-7, with 13 bases identical to TRBD2. Germline lookup yields CDR1 MNHEY and CDR2 SVGEGT. V dropped 5 bases and J dropped 4; count of bases not matched to a gene: 8. This CDR3 spans 16 amino acids. The CDR3 sequence is CASSGRTSGRRYEQYF. In nucleotides, the CDR3 is TGTGCCAGCAGTGGCCGGACTAGCGGGAGAAGGTACGAGCAGTACTTC.

The chain joins TRBV20-1 to TRBJ1-1; no clear D gene. V lost 8 bases, J lost 2 bases, and 9 bases lay in between. Germline V gene sequence: CDR1 DFQATT, CDR2 SNEGSKA (reference sequence). The CDR3 is made up of 11 amino acids. The CDR3 region is CSPWVNTEAFF. CDR3 DNA: TGCAGTCCCTGGGTAAACACTGAAGCTTTCTTT.

The chain uses TRBV2 and TRBJ1-6; D ambiguous. The CDR3 has 11 residues. V was trimmed by 1 base and J by 13 bases, leaving 5 bases between them. Germline lookup yields CDR1 SNHLY and CDR2 FYNNEI. DNA of the CDR3: TGTGCCAGCAGTGAAGGAGGCCCCCTCCACTTT. It translates to CASSEGGPLHF. The whole variable domain, remainder taken from reference TRBV2 and TRBJ1-6, is EPEVTQTPSHQVTQMGQEVILRCVPISNHLYFYWYRQILGQKVEFLVSFYNNEISEKSEIFDDQFSVERPDGSNFTLKIRSTKLEDSAMYFCASSEGGPLHFGNGTRLTVT.

Details on this clone: Other DNA sequences in the same sample also yield this CDR3. V usage is TRBV6-5 and J usage is TRBJ1-5; the match to TRBD1 covers 7 bases. CDR3 size: 14 residues. V gave up 2 bases and J gave up 2 bases; unmatched junction bases: 0. CDR1 MNHEY and CDR2 SVGAGI come from the germline V gene. In nucleotides, the CDR3 is TGTGCCAGCAGTTACGGACAGGGCAATCAGCCCCAGCATTTT. It is translated as CASSYGQGNQPQHF.

The chain employs TRBV21-1 and TRBJ2-7; the D call TRBD2 from the table was never checked on the DNA. TRBV21-1 is given as a pseudogene. The CDR3 totals 16 residues. CDR3 sequence (DNA): TGTGCCAGCATTTGGACTAGCGGGAGAGGGTTCTACGAGCAGTACTTC. Translation gives CASIWTSGRGFYEQYF.

The chain has TRBV19 and TRBJ1-1, with 11 bases that match TRBD1. Trimming removed 4 bases from V and 0 bases from J; junction bases left unmatched: 13. The V gene's germline CDR1 is LNHDA and CDR2 SQIVND (reference sequence). This CDR3 spans 19 amino acids. This chain's CDR3 is CASSTRTGGVVGMNTEAFF. CDR3 DNA sequence: TGTGCCAGTAGTACAAGGACAGGGGGCGTAGTCGGAATGAACACTGAAGCTTTCTTT. Full variable domain (remainder filled in from reference TRBV19 and TRBJ1-1): DGGITQSPKYLFRKEGQNVTLSCEQNLNHDAMYWYRQDPGQGLRLIYYSQIVNDFQKGDIAEGYSVSREKKESFPLTVTSAQKNPTAFYLCASSTRTGGVVGMNTEAFFGQGTRLTVV.

This rearrangement joins TRBV29-1 to TRBJ2-3; unclear D gene. The CDR3 contains 13 residues. V shed 6 bases and J shed 2 bases, with 12 bases lying between them. Germline CDR1 and CDR2: SQVTM and ANQGSEA. CDR3 nucleotide sequence: TGCAGCGTGCTCCTTGTTTACACAGATACGCAGTATTTT. Protein sequence: CSVLLVYTDTQYF.

The CDR3 protein is CASSLTSGVDTQYF. The CDR3 DNA reads as TGTGCCAGCAGCCTTACGAGCGGGGTTGATACGCAGTATTTT. This sequence joins TRBV7-2 and TRBJ2-3, with 7 bases aligning to TRBD2. The V and J ends lost 5 bases and 6 bases, in that order; junction bases with no gene match: 8. This CDR3 comprises 14 residues. Germline assignment: CDR1 SGHTA and CDR2 FQGNSA.

The chain combines TRBV6-5 with TRBJ1-6; D not resolved. Germline V gene sequence: CDR1 MNHEY, CDR2 SVGAGI. The V and J ends lost 6 bases and 8 bases respectively, with 14 bases between them. The CDR3 is 14 amino acids. CDR3 in DNA: TGTGCCAGCAGAGGACCCGGGTTTGATTCACCCCTCCACTTT. This codes for CASRGPGFDSPLHF.

The V and J genes are TRBV27 and TRBJ2-7, with D perhaps TRBD1 (6 bases). The CDR3 has 15 residues. Germline V gene data show CDR1 as MNHEY and CDR2 as SMNVEV (reference sequence). Trimming took off 6 bases at V and 2 bases at J, with 17 bases between the two ends. Here the CDR3 reads CASRPDRTSPYEQYF. The CDR3 coding sequence is TGTGCCAGCAGGCCGGACAGAACGTCCCCCTACGAGCAGTACTTC.

The chain is built from TRBV19 and TRBJ1-1, with a weak D call TRBD1 (6 bases). CDR3 size: 14 residues. Germline CDR1 and CDR2: LNHDA and SQIVND (reference sequence). V lost 8 bases and J 0 bases, leaving 13 bases between the germline ends. The CDR3 spells CASWDISMNTEAFF. In nucleotides, the CDR3 is TGTGCCAGTTGGGACATCTCCATGAACACTGAAGCTTTCTTT. The variable domain in full, with the rest retrieved from reference TRBV19 and TRBJ1-1, is DGGITQSPKYLFRKEGQNVTLSCEQNLNHDAMYWYRQDPGQGLRLIYYSQIVNDFQKGDIAEGYSVSREKKESFPLTVTSAQKNPTAFYLCASWDISMNTEAFFGQGTRLTVV.

The rearrangement joins TRBV19 to TRBJ2-6; no reliable D call. The CDR3 is 14 residues long. Trimming left V 5 bases short and J 3 bases short, with 8 bases between. In germline, CDR1 is LNHDA, CDR2 SQIVND (reference sequence). In DNA, the CDR3 is TGTGCCAGTAGTTCCAATCGTGGGGCCAACGTCCTGACTTTC. Amino acids: CASSSNRGANVLTF.

The chain is built from TRBV3-1 (or the pseudogene TRBV3-2) and TRBJ1-1; D gene ambiguous. V gave up 0 bases and J gave up 1 base, with 6 bases separating them. From germline, CDR1 is LGHDT and CDR2 YNNKEL (reference sequence). The CDR3 is 14 amino acids. The CDR3 protein is CASSQDVRNTEAFF. The CDR3 region has the DNA TGTGCCAGCAGCCAAGATGTGAGGAACACTGAAGCTTTCTTT.

The V call is TRBV9, the J call TRBJ2-1; TRBD1 or TRBD2 may be the D gene (5 bases each). Trimming took off 3 bases at V and 4 bases at J, with 11 bases between the two ends. Germline assignment: CDR1 SGDLS and CDR2 YYNGEE. This CDR3 has 14 residues. The CDR3, as DNA: TGTGCCAGCAGCGCGACCGGGACGTACAATGAGCAGTTCTTC. This gives the protein CASSATGTYNEQFF.

V is TRBV9 and J is TRBJ1-1; the D is unclear. The CDR3 sequence is 14 residues long. Trimming took off 2 bases at V and 1 base at J, with 9 bases between the two ends. Germline CDR1 SGDLS, CDR2 YYNGEE. Here the CDR3 DNA reads TGTGCCAGCAGCGTCGACGGTTCGAACACTGAAGCTTTCTTT. Translating gives CASSVDGSNTEAFF.